This T cell receptor (beta chain) is drawn from a study of blood T cell repertoires in COVID-19. About the research overall: T cells, B-cell-depleted T cells, or PBMCs supplied cDNA or gDNA.

Participants' reported clinical history set cohort assignment. V lost 0 bases and J 6 bases, leaving 20 bases between the germline ends. The germline gives CDR1 GTSNPN, CDR2 SVGIG (reference sequence). This CDR3 region has 16 residues. Authors' analysis steps: Reference gene primer amplification gave estimated nucleated cell counts. The table came from immunoSEQ multiplex PCR; TCRdb's copy has only in-frame clones and leaves some out. The V and J calls and clone size are taken from that table; D and trimming were inferred from the DNA. The sample lists about 200,000 clones, approximately 82% occurring once.

The source material was PBMCs or T cells enriched from blood (not recorded which). The genes are TRBV30 and TRBJ1-2; perhaps TRBD1 as D (6 bases). The source is a man in his forties or fifties who had recovered from COVID-19. Written as DNA, the CDR3 is TGTGCCTGGAGTGTACGTAACAGGGTGAGGATTAATGGCTACACCTTC. It specifies CAWSVRNRVRINGYTF.